This TCR beta chain was observed in a study of blood T cell repertoires in COVID-19. On the study more broadly: Samples of COVID-19 (acute and convalescent) were obtained from the United States, Italy and Spain. PBMCs, B-cell-depleted T cells, or T cells provided the cDNA or gDNA that made up the material.

Germline CDR1 MRHNA, CDR2 SNTAGT. V lost 6 bases to trimming and J lost 0 bases, with 12 bases between them. The CDR3 has 15 amino acids. Authors' analysis steps: Cell counts per sample came from amplifying reference gene primers. Here immunoSEQ multiplex PCR was the method, and the copy in TCRdb shows in-frame clones only, minus some. V and J calls and clone size are those listed in that table; D and trimming were worked out from the DNA. This repertoire shows more than 45,000 clones, 85% to 90% found once; its top ten account for over 25%. The V gene is TRBV6-4, the J gene TRBJ2-4; D ambiguous. This TCR came from a human donor in a cohort sampled during active COVID-19. Sequenced input: peripheral blood. The CDR3 region is CASSPNGLAKNIQYF. The CDR3 DNA follows: TGTGCCAGCAGCCCGAATGGCTTAGCCAAAAACATTCAGTACTTC.